Each of the 30 T cell receptor beta chains below was sequenced from the same sample in a study of Tregs in tolerant kidney transplant recipients. Sequencing used immunoSEQ multiplex PCR; TCRdb keeps in-frame clones, though not all of them. The repertoire holds some 240,000 clones, with roughly 84% as singletons. Material: CD4+ T cells from blood. The receptors shown here come from a human donor in good health.

V usage is TRBV7-9 and J usage is TRBJ1-3, with TRBD1 matching over 7 bases. This CDR3 region has 15 residues. From germline, CDR1 is SEHNR and CDR2 FQNEAQ (reference sequence). J lost 6 bases, V lost 1 base, and 6 bases had no gene match. CDR3 sequence reads: CASSLVRDSLNTIYF. The DNA of the CDR3 is TGTGCCAGCAGCTTAGTGAGGGACAGCCTAAACACCATATATTTT.

This clone is a singleton in its sample. The chain uses TRBV11-2 and TRBJ2-1; 14 positions agree with TRBD2. CDR3 length: 16 residues. Looked up from germline, CDR1 is SGHAT and CDR2 is FQNNGV. Trimming cost V 2 bases and J 9 bases; bases outside gene matches: 6. CDR3 protein: CASSLRGTSGSIEQFF. CDR3 DNA sequence: TGTGCCAGCAGCTTAAGGGGGACTAGCGGGAGTATTGAGCAGTTCTTC.

The CDR3, as DNA: TGTGCCAGCAGCAAACGTGACCCGGGACTAGCGGTCCTATACAGTGAGCAGTTCTTC. It specifies CASSKRDPGLAVLYSEQFF. This chain joins TRBV21-1 and TRBJ2-1; TRBD2 is the table's D call, not checked against the DNA. TRBV21-1 is shown as a pseudogene. The CDR3 loop spans 19 amino acids.

DNA of the CDR3: TGTGCCAGCAGCTTTGGTGAAAAACTGTTTTTT. This codes for CASSFGEKLFF. The genes are TRBV5-6 and TRBJ1-4, with D hard to call. The V and J ends lost 2 bases and 7 bases respectively, with 3 bases between them. The germline CDR1 and CDR2 sequences are SGHDT and YYEEEE. This CDR3 is built from 11 residues.

V usage is TRBV7-2 and J usage is TRBJ2-3; D is unclear. With 1 base removed from V and 0 bases from J, the gap between germline ends came to 11 bases. Germline V lookup: CDR1 SGHTA, CDR2 FQGNSA. There are 16 residues in the CDR3. The DNA for the CDR3 is TGTGCCAGCAGCTTAGAGAGAGGAATTAGCACAGATACGCAGTATTTT. Translated: CASSLERGISTDTQYF.

Concerning this clone: The same CDR3 can be traced to other DNA sequences in this sample. The chain is built from TRBV5-4 and TRBJ2-7; TRBD2 aligns across 9 bases. The CDR3 extends over 15 amino acids. V gave up 4 bases and J gave up 2 bases; unmatched junction bases: 7. The germline V gene encodes CDR1 SGHNT and CDR2 YYREEE (reference sequence). The CDR3 protein is CASSPPGLAAYEQYF. The CDR3 DNA follows: TGTGCCAGCAGCCCTCCGGGACTAGCCGCCTACGAGCAGTACTTC. Combining the CDR3 with reference TRBV5-4 and TRBJ2-7 gives the whole variable domain ETGVTQSPTHLIKTRGQQVTLRCSSQSGHNTVSWYQQALGQGPQFIFQYYREEENGRGNFPPRFSGLQFPNYSSELNVNALELDDSALYLCASSPPGLAAYEQYFGPGTRLTVT.

This chain connects TRBV19 to TRBJ2-5; TRBD1 matches at 9 bases. The J call may be incorrect, as the DNA end agrees better with TRBJ2-7. This CDR3 spans 14 amino acids. CDR1 and CDR2 (germline): LNHDA, SQIVND (reference sequence). The CDR3 coding sequence is TGTGCCAGTAGCGAAGGGACAGGGTCCTACGAGCAGTACTTC. It codes for CASSEGTGSYEQYF.

The chain uses TRBV7-2 and TRBJ1-2; 8 bases are shared with TRBD1. This CDR3 is built from 12 residues. J gave up 8 bases and V 3 bases, and 2 bases lay outside the gene matches. The germline gives CDR1 SGHTA, CDR2 FQGNSA. The chain's CDR3 is CASSLDRAGYTF. The CDR3 DNA reads TGTGCCAGCAGCTTGGACAGGGCCGGCTACACCTTC.

This rearrangement joins TRBV5-1 to TRBJ2-3; 13 bases fit TRBD2. This CDR3 comprises 15 residues. Per the germline V gene, CDR1 is SGHRS and CDR2 is YFSETQ. With V trimmed by 4 bases and J by 3 bases, 2 bases remained unmatched. In DNA, the CDR3 is TGCGCCAGCAGCCGACTAGCGGGAGGAACAGATACGCAGTATTTT. This sequence encodes CASSRLAGGTDTQYF.

With respect to this clone: At one of its ends the junction is not consistent with the germline gene, which may arise from a read error. The chain uses TRBV7-9 and TRBJ1-2; TRBD1 is a possible D gene (5 bases). CDR3 size: 11 residues. Germline CDR1 is SEHNR and CDR2 is FQNEAQ (reference sequence). The CDR3 DNA sequence: TGTGCCAGCAGCGGGACCGGGACTCCAGTCTTC. It translates to CASSGTGTPVF.

The chain has TRBV6-1 and TRBJ1-3; 8 nucleotides match TRBD1. This CDR3 spans 15 amino acids. Germline V gene lookup returns CDR1 MNHNS and CDR2 SASEGT. Trimming removed 7 bases from V and 2 bases from J; junction bases left unmatched: 7. The CDR3, as DNA: TGTGCCAGCAAGATAGGACAGGGAACTGGAAACACCATATATTTT. Translation: CASKIGQGTGNTIYF.

The gene calls are TRBV7-2 and TRBJ1-5; no definite D call. Per germline, CDR1 SGHTA and CDR2 FQGNSA. This CDR3 comprises 14 residues. The V gene lost 0 bases and the J gene lost 9 bases, with 12 bases spanning the gap. The DNA of the CDR3 is TGTGCCAGCAGCTTAGCTGGGCAGTATCGGCCCCAGCATTTT. Translating it yields CASSLAGQYRPQHF.

This clone was found a few times. The chain has TRBV27 and TRBJ2-7, with 11 positions matching TRBD2. Germline V gene lookup returns CDR1 MNHEY and CDR2 SMNVEV (reference sequence). This CDR3 is 16 amino acids long. With 6 bases clipped from V and 4 bases from J, the junction kept 11 bases outside the gene matches. In DNA, the CDR3 is TGTGCCAGCAGCCCCCGACTAGCGGGGAAACGATACGAGCAGTACTTC. Translating it yields CASSPRLAGKRYEQYF.

The J gene is TRBJ1-4, the V gene TRBV7-8, with 7 bases that match TRBD1. Germline CDR1 and CDR2: SGHVS and FQNEAQ. The CDR3 loop spans 17 amino acids. With 0 bases clipped from V and 5 bases from J, the junction kept 9 bases outside the gene matches. The CDR3 loop is CASSLARGMLINEKLFF. As DNA, the CDR3 is TGTGCCAGCAGCTTAGCCAGGGGGATGTTAATAAATGAAAAACTGTTTTTT.

The chain combines TRBV7-8 with TRBJ2-4; 9 bases agree with TRBD1. The CDR3 has 16 residues. V lost 4 bases, J lost 1 base, and 5 bases stayed unmatched. CDR1 and CDR2 (germline): SGHVS, FQNEAQ. CDR3 coding DNA: TGTGCCAGCAGCTCTGGACAGGGGAGGGCCAAAAACATTCAGTACTTC. It yields the protein CASSSGQGRAKNIQYF.

V is TRBV15 and J is TRBJ1-3, with D perhaps matching TRBD1 (6 bases). CDR1 and CDR2 (germline): LNHNV, YYDKDF (reference sequence). Trimming took 1 base from V and 0 from J, leaving 10 bases between them. The CDR3 spans 16 residues. The CDR3: CATSRARTDSGNTIYF. CDR3 DNA sequence: TGTGCCACCAGCAGAGCCCGGACAGACTCTGGAAACACCATATATTTT.

The chain is built from TRBV30 and TRBJ2-3, with D unclear. Trimming took off 3 bases at V and 7 bases at J, with 11 bases between the two ends. Per the germline V gene, CDR1 is GTSNPN and CDR2 is SVGIG (reference sequence). This CDR3 region has 12 residues. The chain's CDR3 is CAWRHIAYTQYF. In DNA, the CDR3 is TGTGCCTGGAGACATATCGCGTATACGCAGTATTTT.

This sequence joins TRBV15 and TRBJ1-2; possibly TRBD1 for D (6 bases). With 0 bases removed from V and 8 bases from J, the gap between germline ends came to 19 bases. Germline V gene sequence: CDR1 LNHNV, CDR2 YYDKDF (reference sequence). The CDR3 consists of 16 residues. The CDR3 is CATSRDFGQPQRGYTF. The CDR3 DNA sequence: TGTGCCACCAGCAGAGATTTCGGACAGCCCCAAAGGGGCTACACCTTC.

The V and J genes are TRBV5-1 and TRBJ2-5, with D perhaps matching TRBD2 (5 bases). Germline V gene lookup returns CDR1 SGHRS and CDR2 YFSETQ. The CDR3 totals 13 residues. Trimming pared 2 bases from V and 5 bases from J, leaving 10 bases between. The CDR3 sequence is CASSFEGSETQYF. DNA of the CDR3: TGCGCCAGCAGCTTTGAGGGCAGCGAGACCCAGTACTTC.

This clone was recorded once. This chain joins TRBV30 and TRBJ2-5; no reliable D call. V was cut by 7 bases and J by 3 bases, with 15 bases left in between. This CDR3 has 13 amino acids. Germline V CDR1 and CDR2: GTSNPN, SVGIG (reference sequence). This chain's CDR3 is CASSDPTEETQYF. Written as DNA, the CDR3 is TGTGCCTCCTCCGACCCCACCGAAGAGACCCAGTACTTC.

The chain has TRBV11-2 and TRBJ2-2; TRBD2 aligns across 8 bases. The V gene's germline CDR1 is SGHAT and CDR2 FQNNGV. V was pared by 1 base and J by 5 bases, with 3 bases of the junction left unmatched. The CDR3 extends over 15 amino acids. CDR3 sequence (DNA): TGTGCCAGCAGCTTAGGGGTAGCGGGAACCGGGGAGCTGTTTTTT. Translating gives CASSLGVAGTGELFF.

The rearrangement uses TRBV5-1 and TRBJ2-5; the D call may be TRBD1 or TRBD2 (5 bases each). Germline V gene data show CDR1 as SGHRS and CDR2 as YFSETQ. This CDR3 region has 14 residues. V shed 3 bases and J shed 5 bases, with 14 bases lying between them. The CDR3 DNA sequence: TGCGCCAGCAGCTCCGCCGGGGCGGAGGAGACCCAGTACTTC. Translating gives CASSSAGAEETQYF.

J is TRBJ1-2 and V is TRBV5-1, with D possibly being TRBD1 (6 bases). Germline V CDR1 and CDR2: SGHRS, YFSETQ. This CDR3 has 13 amino acids. Deletions cut 3 bases from V and 6 bases from J, with 12 bases between. CDR3 coding DNA: TGCGCCAGCAGCTCCCAGGGGCCGGATGGCTACACCTTC. Its protein is CASSSQGPDGYTF.

The V call is TRBV7-8, the J call TRBJ2-1, with TRBD1 matching 7 bases. Germline V gene lookup returns CDR1 SGHVS and CDR2 FQNEAQ. The V segment lost 4 bases and the J segment 7 bases; nucleotides outside the gene matches: 10. The CDR3 contains 15 residues. CDR3 nucleotides: TGTGCCAGCAGCTACTACCTCCAGACAGGGAATGAGCAGTTCTTC. Translating it yields CASSYYLQTGNEQFF.

Note on this clone: This specimen includes other DNA sequences encoding the same CDR3. This rearrangement joins TRBV5-4 to TRBJ2-3; 9 nucleotides align to TRBD2. The germline V gene encodes CDR1 SGHNT and CDR2 YYREEE (reference sequence). This CDR3 spans 16 amino acids. Trimming took 0 bases from V and 4 from J; bases not matched to a gene: 6. The CDR3 reads CASSLDAGGPSDTQYF. The CDR3 bases are TGTGCCAGCAGCTTGGATGCGGGAGGGCCCTCAGATACGCAGTATTTT. Using reference TRBV5-4 and TRBJ2-3 for the parts outside the CDR3, the full variable domain is ETGVTQSPTHLIKTRGQQVTLRCSSQSGHNTVSWYQQALGQGPQFIFQYYREEENGRGNFPPRFSGLQFPNYSSELNVNALELDDSALYLCASSLDAGGPSDTQYFGPGTRLTVL.

V usage is TRBV7-2 and J usage is TRBJ2-2; no clear D. Germline-derived CDR1 and CDR2 are SGHTA and FQGNSA. Trimming took off 1 base at V and 6 bases at J, with 12 bases between the two ends. CDR3 size: 15 residues. The CDR3 nucleotides read TGTGCCAGCAGCTTAGGAAGGGCTAGGTCCGGGGAGCTGTTTTTT. Translated: CASSLGRARSGELFF.

This clone was observed a handful of times. This chain joins TRBV6-1 and TRBJ2-7; D gene unclear. Between the trimmed V and J ends, which lost 4 bases and 3 bases, there was a span of 10 bases. CDR1 and CDR2 (germline): MNHNS, SASEGT. The CDR3 length is 13 residues. The CDR3, as DNA: TGTGCCAGCAGTGCGGGTCGGATCTACGAGCAGTACTTC. This sequence encodes CASSAGRIYEQYF.

The chain has TRBV6-1 and TRBJ1-1; 9 positions match TRBD1. This CDR3 region has 14 residues. Germline values: CDR1 MNHNS, CDR2 SASEGT. Losses at the gene ends were 8 bases for V and 6 bases for J; bases not matched to a gene: 10. The CDR3 DNA sequence: TGTGCCAGCCTACCGGACAGGGGTTTTTCTGAAGCTTTCTTT. Translating gives CASLPDRGFSEAFF.

The chain combines TRBV15 with TRBJ1-1; 12 bases align to TRBD1. The germline V gene encodes CDR1 LNHNV and CDR2 YYDKDF (reference sequence). CDR3 length equals 16 residues. V shed 3 bases and J 3 bases; nucleotides not matched to a gene: 5. CDR3 region: CATSRGGQGAHTEAFF. For the CDR3, the DNA is TGTGCCACCAGCAGGGGGGGACAGGGGGCGCACACTGAAGCTTTCTTT. Together with reference TRBV15 and TRBJ1-1, the CDR3 gives the full variable domain: DAMVIQNPRYQVTQFGKPVTLSCSQTLNHNVMYWYQQKSSQAPKLLFHYYDKDFNNEADTPDNFQSRRPNTSFCFLDIRSPGLGDTAMYLCATSRGGQGAHTEAFFGQGTRLTVV.

The chain employs TRBV20-1 and TRBJ2-5; D unresolved. The CDR3 covers 11 residues. V lost 3 bases and J lost 1, with 3 bases in between. From germline, CDR1 is DFQATT and CDR2 SNEGSKA (reference sequence). The CDR3 DNA is TGCAGTGCTAGGATCCAAGAGACCCAGTACTTC. This codes for CSARIQETQYF.